The clone carrying this T cell receptor (beta chain) showed up many times. Its cognate antigen is unknown. Amplification of TCR beta CDR3 regions used RNA as the template. In the first-round RT-PCR of the TCR CDR3, the HTBI primer set was used. TCRdb itself ran the multiplex PCR reads through MiXCR, one entry per CDR3 protein. The table includes some 180,000 distinct CDR3 sequences, about 18% detected once. These data belong to a study of T cells in Graves' hyperthyroidism and ophthalmopathy. Graves' hyperthyroidism showing no ophthalmopathy progression within 18 months was considered stable. Broader study findings: Most expanded thyroid clonotypes above 0.001 also appeared in blood.

Trimming removed 1 base from V and 5 bases from J, with 12 bases in between. The V gene's germline CDR1 is SGHDN and CDR2 FVKESK. The CDR3 totals 15 residues. The sequenced material came from blood. The TCR was taken from a woman between 50 and 59 years old with Graves' hyperthyroidism. The gene calls are TRBV14 and TRBJ2-1; the D is unclear. This CDR3 is CASSQGYLSHNEQFF. The CDR3 nucleotides read TGTGCCAGCAGCCAAGGCTACCTTTCCCACAATGAGCAGTTCTTC.